The rows below give T cell receptor beta chains drawn from one sample of a study of cytomegalovirus exposure and HLA in healthy donors. This table comes from immunoSEQ multiplex PCR, and its TCRdb copy is limited to in-frame clones, with some not included. The sample shows roughly 86,000 clones, about 70% of them seen only once. The sequenced sample consisted of PBMCs. The receptors were sampled from a man aged 55 to 69 in good health and CMV-seronegative. The CDR3 runs from the conserved cysteine through the conserved F or W. D genes are given only for firm matches. Only part of the rows carry a size: once, few, many, or a class if the clone is expanded.

TRBV28,TRBD1,TRBJ1-4,NA,TGTGCCAGCAGTTTAGCAGGGGGTAATGAAAAACTGTTTTTT,CASSLAGGNEKLFF
TRBV6-5,NA,TRBJ1-1,NA,TGTGCCAGCAGACCCACAGGGTTGGCTGAAGCTTTCTTT,CASRPTGLAEAFF
TRBV5-1,NA,TRBJ2-7,NA,TGCGCCAGCAGCTTGAGGCGGGGAACCTACGAGCAGTACTTC,CASSLRRGTYEQYF
TRBV19,TRBD2,TRBJ2-3,few,TGTGCCAGTAGACTAACTAGCGGGGCGGCGGAGAGGAATACGCAGTATTTT,CASRLTSGAAERNTQYF
TRBV28,NA,TRBJ2-4,NA,TGTGCCAGCAGTTCAGCGGGACAAATAGCCAAAAACATTCAGTACTTC,CASSSAGQIAKNIQYF
TRBV19,NA,TRBJ1-4,NA,TGTGCCAGAGAGAAAACCGGGAGACGGGATGAAAAACTGTTTTTT,CAREKTGRRDEKLFF
TRBV9,TRBD2,TRBJ2-1,NA,TGTGCCAGCAGCCCCTCACTAGCGGGGGGGCATGGTGAGCAGTTCTTC,CASSPSLAGGHGEQFF
TRBV29-1,NA,TRBJ1-2,NA,TGCAGCGTTGAAGGCCAGGGCTACACCTTC,CSVEGQGYTF
TRBV5-1,TRBD2,TRBJ2-5,NA,TGCGCCAGCAGCTTGGCTGGGACTAGCGGGCAAGAGACCCAGTACTTC,CASSLAGTSGQETQYF
TRBV6-5,TRBD2,TRBJ2-2,NA,TGTGCCAGCACCTCCGGGGGGGGGCGTGCCGGGGAGCTGTTTTTT,CASTSGGGRAGELFF
TRBV19,TRBD1,TRBJ1-5,NA,TGTGCCAGTAGTACCCCGGACAGGGGGGGGAATCAGCCCCAGCATTTT,CASSTPDRGGNQPQHF
TRBV6-5,NA,TRBJ1-1,few,TGTGCCAGCAGTTCCCCATGGAACACTGAAGCTTTCTTT,CASSSPWNTEAFF
TRBV5-1,NA,TRBJ1-5,NA,TGCGCCAGCAGCTTGGAGGGTAGGGGCAGCAATCAGCCCCAGCATTTT,CASSLEGRGSNQPQHF
TRBV6-5,NA,TRBJ1-5,few,TGTGCCAGCAGACCCGGGGTCGATAGCAATCAGCCCCAGCATTTT,CASRPGVDSNQPQHF
TRBV7-2,NA,TRBJ2-5,few,TGTGCCAGCAGTACGGTCGGGGTTAGAGAGACCCAGTACTTC,CASSTVGVRETQYF
TRBV6-6,TRBD2,TRBJ2-2,NA,TGTGCCAGCAGTGATAGCGGGAGAGGCACCGGGGAGCTGTTTTTT,CASSDSGRGTGELFF
TRBV6-5,NA,TRBJ2-1,NA,TGTGCCAGCAGTTACTGGGGGGTCGCGTCCTACAATGAGCAGTTCTTC,CASSYWGVASYNEQFF
TRBV7-9,NA,TRBJ2-6,few,TGTGCCAGCAGCTTAATAGGGAGAGCCAACGTCCTGACTTTC,CASSLIGRANVLTF
TRBV4-1,NA,TRBJ1-6,NA,TGCGCCAGCAGCCAAGATTTGGCTCGGGGGAATTCACCCCTCCACTTT,CASSQDLARGNSPLHF
TRBV28,NA,TRBJ2-7,few,TGTGCCAGCACGCGGGCTAGCACCTACGAGCAGTACTTC,CASTRASTYEQYF
TRBV4-3,NA,TRBJ2-7,few,TGCGCCAGCAGCCAAGCGCGTCTAGCAGACTACGAGCAGTACTTC,CASSQARLADYEQYF
TRBV28,TRBD1,TRBJ1-5,NA,TGTGCCAGCAGTTTCCCCTCCCGGGGGACAGGGGAGGGAAATCAGCCCCAGCATTTT,CASSFPSRGTGEGNQPQHF
TRBV12-2,NA,TRBJ2-7,NA,TGTGCAAGTCGCTTCGATACCGGGACTAGAGACTACGAGCAGTACTTC,CASRFDTGTRDYEQYF
TRBV6-5,NA,TRBJ2-7,NA,TGTGCCAGCAGTTTAGACGGGACACCTACCTACGAGCAGTACTTC,CASSLDGTPTYEQYF
TRBV18,TRBD1,TRBJ2-1,NA,TGTGCCAGCTCACAGGGACAGGCCTCTAATGAGCAGTTCTTC,CASSQGQASNEQFF
TRBV30,NA,TRBJ1-2,NA,TGTGCCTGGAGTGTGGCAGTTTATGGCTACACCTTC,CAWSVAVYGYTF
TRBV6-5,NA,TRBJ1-5,NA,TGTGCCAGCAGTTACCGGAGGGAAAATCAGCCCCAGCATTTT,CASSYRRENQPQHF
TRBV6-9,TRBD1,TRBJ2-2,NA,TGTGCCAGCAGTTTTTGGGACAGGGACACCGGGGAGCTGTTTTTT,CASSFWDRDTGELFF
TRBV27,TRBD2,TRBJ2-7,NA,TGTGCCAGCAGTCCGACTAGCGGGAGGGCCTACAGCTACGAGCAGTACTTC,CASSPTSGRAYSYEQYF
TRBV13,NA,TRBJ2-1,NA,TGTGCCAGCAACGCCGCGAACAATGAGCAGTTCTTC,CASNAANNEQFF
TRBV7-9,NA,TRBJ2-5,NA,TGTGCCAGCACCGGGGGACAGCGTCTGTGGGAGACCCAGTACTTC,CASTGGQRLWETQYF
TRBV5-1,NA,TRBJ1-1,NA,TGCGCCAGCAGCTTGTCGGGGTCGGGGAACACTGAAGCTTTCTTT,CASSLSGSGNTEAFF
TRBV4-3,TRBD1,TRBJ1-6,NA,TGCGCCAGCAGCCAAAACAGGGGCACTAATTCACCCCTCCACTTT,CASSQNRGTNSPLHF
TRBV29-1,NA,TRBJ2-7,NA,TGCAGCGTTGGGCTAGCGAGAGATACCTACGAGCAGTACTTC,CSVGLARDTYEQYF
TRBV10-1,TRBD1,TRBJ1-2,once,TGCGCCAGCAGTGATCTCGGGGCGTGGGACAGGGAACTTCAGAGAACTGTAGACTATGGCTACACCTTC,CASSDLGAWDRELQRTVDYGYTF
TRBV6-5,NA,TRBJ2-2,few,TGTGCCAGCAGTTACTTCGGGGACACCGGGGAGCTGTTTTTT,CASSYFGDTGELFF
TRBV5-1,TRBD2,TRBJ2-1,few,TGCGCCAGCTTGGGGCCGGGACTAGCGAGTAATGAGCAGTTCTTC,CASLGPGLASNEQFF
TRBV5-4,NA,TRBJ2-5,many,TGTGCCAGCAGCTTGGACTACCAAGAGACCCAGTACTTC,CASSLDYQETQYF
TRBV11-2,NA,TRBJ1-2,once,TGTGCCAGCAGCTTATCGGGGAGCTATGGCTACACCTTC,CASSLSGSYGYTF
TRBV6-1,NA,TRBJ1-2,NA,TGTGCCAGCAGTGAAGCGGGACACAGGGGCTACACCTTC,CASSEAGHRGYTF